This TCR beta chain was captured in a study of cytomegalovirus exposure and HLA in healthy donors. A few counts support this clone. The PCR was carried out with 60 Vbeta primers and 13 Jbeta primers. Only in-frame clones appear in the TCRdb table, and some are missing; sequencing was by immunoSEQ multiplex PCR. The sample yields 150,000 to 180,000 clones, about 75% seen once. Unmatched junction bases numbered 8, after V lost 3 bases and J lost 6 bases. Germline CDR1 is SQVTM and CDR2 is ANQGSEA. The CDR3 length is 16 residues. This clonotype was sampled from a man aged 18 to 30 in good health and CMV-seronegative. V and J are TRBV29-1 and TRBJ2-3; TRBD2 matches 14 bases. The sequenced sample was PBMCs. The DNA for the CDR3 is TGCAGCGTTGAGCCCCTGGGACTAGCGGGAGCCGATACGCAGTATTTT. Amino acids: CSVEPLGLAGADTQYF.